The next 26 T cell receptor beta chains were all read from a single sample in a study of human T cells and chemical hapten exposure. This sample's time point: patch test 2, 6 weeks after DPC sensitization. The sample's treatment: therapeutic diphenylcyclopropenone sensitization with weekly scalp DPC. TCRdb ran MiXCR on the RACE reads and lists one entry per CDR3 protein. Of 120,000 to 150,000 distinct CDR3 sequences detected, 12% appear once; the ten largest clones hold approximately 1.3%. The source material was whole blood, sampled in connection with sensitization to the hapten diphenylcyclopropenone (DPC). The receptors come from a woman in her forties or fifties with alopecia areata. Some clones in this sample may be carry-over from other donors' samples.

The chain joins TRBV30 to TRBJ2-3; the match to TRBD2 covers 7 bases. Germline V gene lookup returns CDR1 GTSNPN and CDR2 SVGIG (reference sequence). Trimming took 1 base from V and 0 from J; bases not matched to a gene: 4. This CDR3 has 15 residues. DNA for the CDR3: TGTGCCTGGAGTGGGCTAGCGGAAAGCACAGATACGCAGTATTTT. This codes for CAWSGLAESTDTQYF.

V gene TRBV9 combines with J gene TRBJ2-2; perhaps TRBD2 as D (5 bases). Germline lookup yields CDR1 SGDLS and CDR2 YYNGEE. Trimming removed 4 bases from V and 6 bases from J, with 22 bases in between. The CDR3 covers 17 residues. CDR3 bases: TGTGCCAGCAGCCCGCTTGGGCGGGCCTTGGGTCCCGGGGAGCTGTTTTTT. This codes for CASSPLGRALGPGELFF. The whole variable domain, remainder taken from reference TRBV9 and TRBJ2-2, is DSGVTQTPKHLITATGQRVTLRCSPRSGDLSVYWYQQSLDQGLQFLIQYYNGEERAKGNILERFSAQQFPDLHSELNLSSLELGDSALYFCASSPLGRALGPGELFFGEGSRLTVL.

In its sample, this clonotype was seen many times. The chain combines TRBV24-1 with TRBJ2-7, with D unresolved. CDR1 is KGHDR, CDR2 SFDVKD, per germline. CDR3 size: 13 residues. Trimming left V 4 bases short and J 9 bases short, with 15 bases between. Here the CDR3 DNA reads TGTGCCACCAGTGACCTGGACGCCACCGGGCAGTACTTC. This translates into CATSDLDATGQYF.

The chain couples TRBV6-5 to TRBJ2-1; TRBD2 agrees at 9 bases. Germline lookup yields CDR1 MNHEY and CDR2 SVGAGI. The CDR3 runs to 18 residues. Trimming cost V 0 bases and J 5 bases; bases outside gene matches: 11. Here the CDR3 DNA reads TGTGCCAGCAGTTACTCGAAGTGGCGGGAGGGCCGCCACAATGAGCAGTTCTTC. Amino acid sequence: CASSYSKWREGRHNEQFF.

This clonotype was seen only a few times. The V and J genes are TRBV12-3 or TRBV12-4 and TRBJ1-2, with D hard to call. Between the trimmed V and J ends, which lost 5 bases and 1 base, there was a span of 8 bases. CDR3 length: 13 residues. CDR3 nucleotides: TGTGCCAGCAGTCCGCAGCTTAACTATGGCTACACCTTC. Residues: CASSPQLNYGYTF.

The table lists this clonotype with a few counts. This rearrangement joins TRBV7-3 to TRBJ2-7, with unresolved D. The CDR3 loop spans 16 amino acids. Germline assignment: CDR1 SGHTA and CDR2 FQGTGA. Trimming took 1 base from V and 0 from J, leaving 13 bases between them. The CDR3 spells CASSLMGGTDSYEQYF. The CDR3 DNA reads TGTGCCAGCAGCTTAATGGGCGGAACGGACTCCTACGAGCAGTACTTC.

The chain couples TRBV5-1 to TRBJ2-5; D is unresolved. V lost 6 bases to trimming and J lost 4 bases, with 16 bases between them. Germline V gene data show CDR1 as SGHRS and CDR2 as YFSETQ. This CDR3 has 14 residues. The CDR3 region has the DNA TGCGCCAGCAAGTCAGGCCAAGCAGGAGAGACCCAGTACTTC. This sequence encodes CASKSGQAGETQYF.

This clonotype was recorded a few times. The chain couples TRBV20-1 to TRBJ1-1; 8 bases align to TRBD1. CDR3 length: 14 residues. From germline, CDR1 is DFQATT and CDR2 SNEGSKA (reference sequence). The ends lost 6 bases at V and 3 bases at J; junction bases unmatched: 9. This chain's CDR3 is CSAQGQGADTEAFF. In DNA, the CDR3 is TGCAGTGCACAGGGCCAGGGGGCGGACACTGAAGCTTTCTTT.

The sample holds many counts of this clonotype. The chain joins TRBV12-3 or TRBV12-4 to TRBJ1-5, with TRBD1 matching over 7 bases. The CDR3 runs to 16 residues. V dropped 1 base and J dropped 3; count of bases not matched to a gene: 6. The CDR3 sequence: CASSLEGQLSNQPQHF. In DNA form, the CDR3 reads TGTGCCAGCAGTTTAGAGGGACAGCTATCCAATCAGCCCCAGCATTTT.

This clonotype was counted a few times. V is TRBV7-8 and J is TRBJ2-2, with TRBD1 matching over 7 bases. The CDR3 sequence is 20 residues long. V lost 0 bases, J lost 1 base, and 14 bases stayed unmatched. Germline CDR1 is SGHVS and CDR2 is FQNEAQ. In nucleotides, the CDR3 is TGTGCCAGCAGCTTAGCCTTAGGTCTGTCAGGACAGGAGAACACCGGGGAGCTGTTTTTT. Translated: CASSLALGLSGQENTGELFF.

The chain carries TRBV7-9 and TRBJ2-5; 8 nucleotides match TRBD1. With 6 bases clipped from V and 1 base from J, the junction kept 10 bases outside the gene matches. The CDR3 consists of 16 residues. CDR1 is SEHNR, CDR2 FQNEAQ, per germline (reference sequence). CDR3 protein: CASSPLGTGFQETQYF. The CDR3 region has the DNA TGTGCCAGCAGTCCTTTAGGGACAGGCTTCCAAGAGACCCAGTACTTC.

This clonotype was found a few times. The chain uses TRBV5-1 and TRBJ2-7; TRBD1 aligns across 9 bases. V lost 5 bases and J lost 9; bases outside the gene matches: 15. The CDR3 has 15 residues. Germline V lookup: CDR1 SGHRS, CDR2 YFSETQ. This chain's CDR3 is CASSDPWTGDDGQYF. CDR3 sequence (DNA): TGCGCCAGCAGTGACCCATGGACAGGGGACGACGGGCAGTACTTC.

This clonotype was found a few times. The rearrangement links TRBV28 to TRBJ2-5; D call uncertain. This CDR3 is 11 amino acids long. CDR1 is MDHEN, CDR2 SYDVKM, per germline. Trimming removed 7 bases at V and 2 bases at J, with 5 bases between. The CDR3 sequence: CASMGQETQYF. In nucleotides, the CDR3 is TGTGCCAGCATGGGGCAAGAGACCCAGTACTTC.

The rearrangement uses TRBV5-1 and TRBJ2-2; D ambiguous. Trimming took 0 bases from V and 2 from J, leaving 11 bases between them. The CDR3 consists of 16 residues. Germline values: CDR1 SGHRS, CDR2 YFSETQ. The CDR3 loop is CASSLAGRPNTGELFF. CDR3 nucleotide sequence: TGCGCCAGCAGCTTGGCCGGCAGGCCAAACACCGGGGAGCTGTTTTTT.

A few counts support this clonotype. This chain uses TRBV3-1 with TRBJ1-3, with no clear D. The CDR3 contains 13 residues. Trimming stripped 2 bases from V and 0 bases from J, with 2 bases between. The V gene's germline CDR1 is LGHDT and CDR2 YNNKEL (reference sequence). CDR3 residues: CASSQNSGNTIYF. CDR3 DNA sequence: TGTGCCAGCAGCCAAAACTCTGGAAACACCATATATTTT.

The J gene is TRBJ2-3, the V gene TRBV4-3, with TRBD2 matching over 11 bases. V dropped 3 bases and J dropped 5; count of bases not matched to a gene: 19. Germline lookup yields CDR1 LGHNA and CDR2 YSLEER. The CDR3 has 20 residues. The CDR3 sequence is CASSQDDPGGVAGGKDTQYF. CDR3 bases: TGCGCCAGCAGCCAGGATGACCCCGGGGGAGTAGCGGGAGGGAAAGATACGCAGTATTTT.

This sequence joins TRBV2 and TRBJ2-1; D perhaps matches TRBD2 (5 bases). The germline CDR1 and CDR2 sequences are SNHLY and FYNNEI. Trimming shortened V by 3 bases and J by 5 bases, and 11 bases separated the two germline ends. The CDR3 contains 14 residues. The CDR3 here is CASSDGIDNNEQFF. The DNA of the CDR3 is TGTGCCAGCAGTGACGGGATCGACAACAATGAGCAGTTCTTC.

The chain carries TRBV25-1 and TRBJ2-3; D is unresolved. Germline V CDR1 and CDR2: MGHDK, SYGVNS. The CDR3 contains 11 residues. Trimming took 4 bases from V and 4 from J, leaving 3 bases between them. The CDR3 coding sequence is TGTGCCAGCAGTGTAGCAGATACGCAGTATTTT. Its protein product is CASSVADTQYF. The whole variable domain, remainder taken from reference TRBV25-1 and TRBJ2-3, is EADIYQTPRYLVIGTGKKITLECSQTMGHDKMYWYQQDPGMELHLIHYSYGVNSTEKGDLSSESTVSRIRTEHFPLTLESARPSHTSQYLCASSVADTQYFGPGTRLTVL.

This clonotype was observed a handful of times. CDR3: CASSGPRTSLEQFF. The CDR3 coding sequence is TGTGCCAGTAGTGGCCCGAGGACTAGTCTTGAGCAGTTCTTC. The rearrangement joins TRBV19 to TRBJ2-1, with 7 bases that match TRBD2. Per the germline V gene, CDR1 is LNHDA and CDR2 is SQIVND (reference sequence). The CDR3 loop spans 14 amino acids. Trimming removed 5 bases from V and 9 bases from J; junction bases left unmatched: 10.

This chain uses TRBV29-1 with TRBJ1-1; D not resolved. V gave up 3 bases and J gave up 0 bases, with 8 bases separating them. Germline CDR1 is SQVTM and CDR2 is ANQGSEA. The CDR3 runs to 13 residues. CDR3 bases: TGCAGCGTTGAGTCTCGGATGAACACTGAAGCTTTCTTT. Its protein product is CSVESRMNTEAFF.

This clonotype was detected ten times or more. The chain carries TRBV5-1 and TRBJ1-1, with 12 bases matching TRBD1. V gave up 4 bases and J gave up 6 bases; unmatched junction bases: 10. The CDR3 totals 16 residues. Germline CDR1 is SGHRS and CDR2 is YFSETQ. The CDR3 bases are TGCGCCAGCAGCATGACCGGGACAGGGGGCGTCCCTGAAGCTTTCTTT. Translation gives CASSMTGTGGVPEAFF. Full variable domain (missing parts from reference TRBV5-1 and TRBJ1-1): KAGVTQTPRYLIKTRGQQVTLSCSPISGHRSVSWYQQTPGQGLQFLFEYFSETQRNKGNFPGRFSGRQFSNSRSEMNVSTLELGDSALYLCASSMTGTGGVPEAFFGQGTRLTVV.

A few counts support this clonotype. The chain uses TRBV6-1 and TRBJ1-5; 9 bases fit TRBD1. V lost 5 bases, J lost 5 bases, and 7 bases stayed unmatched. Germline-derived CDR1 and CDR2 are MNHNS and SASEGT. The CDR3 contains 15 residues. The CDR3 sequence: CASSLGTGSYQPQHF. The CDR3 DNA sequence: TGTGCCAGCAGTTTGGGGACAGGGAGTTATCAGCCCCAGCATTTT.

A few counts support this clonotype. CDR3 in DNA: TGTGCCACCAGTGCCGGACCCGCAGCCGAGCAGTACTTC. This codes for CATSAGPAAEQYF. The chain uses TRBV24-1 and TRBJ2-7; no definite D call. CDR3 length equals 13 residues. The germline CDR1 and CDR2 sequences are KGHDR and SFDVKD. V lost 5 bases and J 6 bases, leaving 13 bases between the germline ends.

The genes are TRBV7-2 and TRBJ2-7; a possible D gene is TRBD2 (6 bases). V was pared by 6 bases and J by 1 base, with 16 bases between. There are 15 residues in the CDR3. Germline CDR1 is SGHTA and CDR2 is FQGNSA. The CDR3 DNA is TGTGCCAGCAGACCGGGACTTGGAGATTCCTACGAGCAGTACTTC. Translation: CASRPGLGDSYEQYF.

This clonotype was counted at least ten times. The chain recombines TRBV6-2 or TRBV6-3 with TRBJ2-6; maybe TRBD1 (7 bases). The CDR3 runs 20 residues. Trimming left V 2 bases short and J 0 bases short, with 20 bases between. CDR1 is MNHEY, CDR2 SVGEGT, per germline. As DNA, the CDR3 is TGTGCCAGCAGTTACCCCGGCGGGCGGGACAGCACCTCTGGGGCCAACGTCCTGACTTTC. The encoded protein is CASSYPGGRDSTSGANVLTF.

In its sample, this clonotype was seen a few times. The CDR3 DNA reads TGCGCCAGCAGCCCACTCAGAAGAGGGCCCAATGAGCAGTTCTTC. It codes for CASSPLRRGPNEQFF. The V and J genes are TRBV5-1 and TRBJ2-1; a weak D match, TRBD2 (5 bases). V was pared by 4 bases and J by 6 bases, with 17 bases between. There are 15 residues in the CDR3. Germline-derived CDR1 and CDR2 are SGHRS and YFSETQ. Together with reference TRBV5-1 and TRBJ2-1, the CDR3 gives the full variable domain: KAGVTQTPRYLIKTRGQQVTLSCSPISGHRSVSWYQQTPGQGLQFLFEYFSETQRNKGNFPGRFSGRQFSNSRSEMNVSTLELGDSALYLCASSPLRRGPNEQFFGPGTRLTVL.